Below are 10 T cell receptor beta chains sequenced from a single sample in a study of blood T cell repertoires in COVID-19. Some clones are missing from TCRdb's copy, which holds only in-frame ones; the method was immunoSEQ multiplex PCR. Of around 250,000 clones listed, roughly 85% are singletons. Input material: peripheral blood. These receptors were collected from a woman younger than 35 with acute or convalescent COVID-19.

J is TRBJ2-1 and V is TRBV5-4; 13 bases are a match to TRBD2. The CDR3 contains 16 residues. The germline V gene has CDR1 SGHNT and CDR2 YYREEE (reference sequence). V was clipped by 3 bases and J by 5 bases; unmatched bases: 5. CDR3 sequence reads: CASSSRTSGSDNEQFF. The CDR3 DNA is TGTGCCAGCAGCTCTAGGACTAGCGGGAGTGACAATGAGCAGTTCTTC.

The sample holds one count of this clone. The rearrangement links TRBV6-5 to TRBJ2-4, with 7 bases lining up with TRBD2. Germline loops: CDR1 MNHEY, CDR2 SVGAGI. V was pared by 4 bases and J by 0 bases, with 0 bases of the junction left unmatched. The CDR3 loop spans 14 amino acids. CDR3 nucleotides: TGTGCCAGCAGTTGGGGGGGAGCCAAAAACATTCAGTACTTC. Residues: CASSWGGAKNIQYF.

The chain couples TRBV4-2 to TRBJ2-2; 9 nucleotides match TRBD1. CDR1 is LGHNA and CDR2 is YNFKEQ in the germline V gene. Losses at the gene ends were 4 bases for V and 7 bases for J; bases not matched to a gene: 10. This CDR3 is built from 16 residues. The CDR3 region is CASSPGQGQEGGELFF. As DNA, the CDR3 is TGTGCCAGCAGCCCAGGACAGGGGCAAGAGGGCGGGGAGCTGTTTTTT.

This clone has just a few counts. The chain couples TRBV7-2 to TRBJ2-5; tentative D call: TRBD2 (5 bases). Trimming cost V 4 bases and J 5 bases, with 14 bases left between them. Germline V CDR1 and CDR2: SGHTA, FQGNSA. The CDR3 spans 14 residues. The CDR3 region has the DNA TGTGCCAGCAGCTGGCTAGTGGGCGGGGAGACCCAGTACTTC. Translation gives CASSWLVGGETQYF.

The V call is TRBV2, the J call TRBJ1-5; 7 bases map to TRBD1. Germline values: CDR1 SNHLY, CDR2 FYNNEI. Losses at the gene ends were 6 bases for V and 7 bases for J; bases not matched to a gene: 9. The CDR3 spans 14 residues. The CDR3 nucleotides are TGTGCCAGCAGGGACGACAGGGTCGGACAGCCCCAGCATTTT. Its protein is CASRDDRVGQPQHF.

The V gene is TRBV27, the J gene TRBJ2-1; 10 bases line up with TRBD2. The CDR3 consists of 18 residues. The ends lost 5 bases at V and 11 bases at J; junction bases unmatched: 21. Germline V gene data show CDR1 as MNHEY and CDR2 as SMNVEV (reference sequence). The CDR3 region has the DNA TGTGCCAGCAGTAAAACCTCGTCGGGGCTAGCGGGAGTATTTAAGCAGTTCTTC. It is translated as CASSKTSSGLAGVFKQFF.

The chain is built from TRBV30 and TRBJ2-1; tentative D call: TRBD1 (6 bases). V lost 8 bases and J 8 bases, leaving 22 bases between the germline ends. CDR1 is GTSNPN and CDR2 is SVGIG in the germline V gene (reference sequence). This CDR3 spans 14 amino acids. The chain's CDR3 is CAATQGLRPDEQFF. The CDR3 nucleotides are TGTGCCGCAACGCAGGGGCTACGTCCGGATGAGCAGTTCTTC.

The J gene is TRBJ1-5, the V gene TRBV19; D remains ambiguous. The ends were cut back, 1 base at V and 4 bases at J, with 8 bases in the middle. The CDR3 totals 14 residues. Germline V gives CDR1 LNHDA, CDR2 SQIVND (reference sequence). Here the CDR3 reads CASSIVGANQPQHF. The DNA of the CDR3 is TGTGCCAGTAGTATAGTTGGTGCGAATCAGCCCCAGCATTTT.

The gene calls are TRBV14 and TRBJ2-5; 10 bases match TRBD1. There are 13 residues in the CDR3. Germline CDR1 and CDR2: SGHDN and FVKESK. With 4 bases clipped from V and 5 bases from J, the junction kept 1 base outside the gene matches. The CDR3 DNA reads TGTGCCAGCAGCCGGGACAGGGGTGAGACCCAGTACTTC. Its protein product is CASSRDRGETQYF.

The chain employs TRBV6-1 and TRBJ1-4; TRBD1 matches 7 bases. CDR3 length: 18 residues. The V segment lost 3 bases and the J segment 7 bases; nucleotides outside the gene matches: 17. The germline gives CDR1 MNHNS, CDR2 SASEGT. For the CDR3, the DNA is TGTGCCAGCAGTGAGGGGGTTATGTTTGAGGGGGCCGGTGAAAAACTGTTTTTT. This codes for CASSEGVMFEGAGEKLFF.